What follows describes a single TCR beta chain. This clonotype has a count of ten or more. Its target antigen remains unknown. The sample holds no much larger clone one base away, and base qualities are not on file. The data derive from a study of CD8+CD57+ T cells in acquired aplastic anemia (dated by TCRdb to 2016 to 2018). For context, the study as a whole: DNA extracted from sorted CD4+ and CD8+ cells had a mean of around 3 ug, with a range of roughly 0.17 to 30 ug. Mean read counts for healthy donor samples were 10 million to 10.8 million for CD4+ cells and 11 million to 14 million for CD8+ cells.

The junction shows trimming of 10 bases on V and 4 bases on J, plus 20 bases between the germline ends. The CDR3, from cysteine to phenylalanine, totals 15 residues. The sequence is cut down to CDR3 DNA, 45 bases in frame from base 1. Based on the germline V gene (reference sequence), the CDR1 and CDR2 sequences are LNHDA and SQIVND. Paper-wide results and their limitations: Patients and healthy controls showed no significant difference in CD8+ Simpson's diversity (P=0.060). Although around 30 CD8+ CDR3 sequences were shared by patients and controls, these sequences appeared highly expressed in patients and within the immunodominant clones of patients.

Genomic DNA was used as template for profiling of TCR beta VDJ combinations and CDR3 sequences. An Illumina HiSeq 2000 was used for TCR repertoire sequencing. Per the original workflow: Repertoire assessment relied on Simpson's diversity index, CDR3 size and DJ length profiles, and TRBV/TRBJ rearrangement plots. The most abundant DNA sequence in the deep sequencing data was taken as the immunodominant clone. CDR3 amino acid sequences were screened for sharing across subjects and compared with published repertoires and the VDJdb database. TCRdb trimmed public reads at Q25 via fastp, called clones via MiXCR and kept in-frame beta chains. Each record represents a unique CDR3 protein, reported with the most common genes and DNA among its rows. TCRdb's processing, not the authors', yielded these V and J calls. This sample gives about 400,000 distinct CDR3 sequences in total; approximately 70% of them show up just once. Jointly, the top ten make up less than 4% of the sample.

TCR repertoires of sorted CD4+ and CD8+ blood T cells from severe aplastic anemia patients and healthy subjects were deep-sequenced in the study. Ficoll-Paque density gradient centrifugation was used to isolate peripheral blood mononuclear cells. Before DNA extraction, CD4+ and CD8+ T cells were sorted with FACS or magnetic beads. The chain is encoded by TRBV19 joined to TRBJ1-5, with TRBD1 perhaps the D gene, on 5 matching bases. The material sequenced was sorted CD4+, CD8+, or CD8+CD57+ T cells (not recorded which) from PBMCs. The receptor's source is a human donor in good health, serving as a control. The CDR3 in this case is CATYDRGAPNQPQHF. The DNA is TGTGCCACCTATGACAGAGGTGCGCCTAATCAGCCCCAGCATTTT.